This entry lists 5 T cell receptor beta chains sequenced from one sample in a study of T cells in women clearing cervical HPV infection. Assay used: immunoSEQ multiplex PCR; TCRdb lists only in-frame clones, some missing. Its table lists about 30,000 clones. The source material was blood buffy coat. All receptors come from a woman aged 18 to 75 with a cervical HPV16 infection that either progressed to CIN3+ or cleared (not recorded which).

Of note for this clone: The CDR3 end is not reached by the read, which stops 3 residues before it; the germline J gene fills it in. The chain couples TRBV6-1 to TRBJ2-2, with 11 bases lining up with TRBD1. Germline lookup yields CDR1 MNHNS and CDR2 SASEGT. Losses at the gene ends were 1 base for V and 7 bases for J; bases not matched to a gene: 5. The CDR3 consists of 16 residues. CDR3 DNA (partial): TGTGCCAGCAGTGAAGACGGACAGGGGGCTGGCGGGGAG. This codes for CASSEDGQGAGGE. The entire CDR3 protein reads CASSEDGQGAGGELFF.

Concerning this clone: The CDR3 goes on 3 residues after the read ends, and that part is filled in from the germline J gene. The rearrangement links TRBV7-2 to TRBJ2-1, with 8 bases that match TRBD2. This CDR3 contains 15 residues. V dropped 1 base and J dropped 3; count of bases not matched to a gene: 2. The V gene's germline CDR1 is SGHTA and CDR2 FQGNSA. Incomplete CDR3 DNA: TGTGCCAGCAGCTTAGTAGCGGGATACTACAATGAG. Translation gives CASSLVAGYYNE. From start to end, the CDR3 is CASSLVAGYYNEQFF.

Here the CDR3 reads CATSLGAYEQYF. CDR3 bases read: TGTGCCACCTCATTAGGAGCGTACGAG. The rearrangement joins TRBV10-3 to TRBJ2-7; unclear D gene. The CDR3 goes on 3 residues after the read ends, and that part is filled in from the germline J gene. The CDR3 is made up of 12 amino acids. V gave up 10 bases and J gave up 4 bases, with 14 bases separating them. In germline, CDR1 is ENHRY, CDR2 SYGVKD.

Worth noting for this clone: The CDR3 extends 3 residues past the end of the read, so its final part is completed from the germline J gene. The chain employs TRBV11-2 and TRBJ2-7, with D perhaps TRBD1 (5 bases). The V and J ends lost 1 base and 6 bases respectively, with 13 bases between them. Per germline, CDR1 SGHAT and CDR2 FQNNGV. The CDR3 is made up of 14 amino acids. CDR3 sequence reads: CASSLGPGYSEQYF. The sequenced CDR3 bases are TGTGCCAGCAGCTTAGGCCCAGGGTATTCCGAG. Supplemented by reference TRBV11-2 and TRBJ2-7, the full variable domain reads EAGVAQSPRYKIIEKRQSVAFWCNPISGHATLYWYQQILGQGPKLLIQFQNNGVVDDSQLPKDRFSAERLKGVDSTLKIQPAKLEDSAVYLCASSLGPGYSEQYFGPGTRLTVT.

As concerns this clone: Read coverage stops 3 residues before the CDR3 terminus; the germline J gene supplies the remainder. The chain joins TRBV19 to TRBJ2-5; D possibly corresponds to TRBD1 (6 bases). The germline V and J ends were trimmed by 7 bases and 4 bases, with 16 bases remaining between them. CDR3 size: 14 residues. Germline-derived CDR1 and CDR2 are LNHDA and SQIVND (reference sequence). CDR3 amino acids: CASNNRVIGETQYF. CDR3 DNA, as far as it was read: TGTGCCAGTAATAACAGGGTAATTGGAGAGACC.